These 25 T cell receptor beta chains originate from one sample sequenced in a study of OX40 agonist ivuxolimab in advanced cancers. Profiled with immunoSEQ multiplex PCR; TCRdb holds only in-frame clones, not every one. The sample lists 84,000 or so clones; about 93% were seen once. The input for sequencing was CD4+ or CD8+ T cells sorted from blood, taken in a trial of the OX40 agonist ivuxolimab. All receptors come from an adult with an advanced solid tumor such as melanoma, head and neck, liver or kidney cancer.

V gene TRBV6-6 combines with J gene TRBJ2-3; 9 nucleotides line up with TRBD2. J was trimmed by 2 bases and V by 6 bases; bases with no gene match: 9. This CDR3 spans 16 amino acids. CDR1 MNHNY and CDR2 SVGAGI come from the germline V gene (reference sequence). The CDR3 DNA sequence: TGTGCCAGCAGATCCCATAGCGGGGGAAACACAGATACGCAGTATTTT. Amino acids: CASRSHSGGNTDTQYF.

CDR3 amino acids: CASSLAVGEGGETQYF. The CDR3 coding sequence is TGTGCCAGCAGCTTAGCGGTGGGGGAAGGAGGAGAGACCCAGTACTTC. This chain joins TRBV7-2 and TRBJ2-5; D is perhaps TRBD1 or TRBD2 (5 bases each). CDR1 and CDR2 from the germline V gene are SGHTA and FQGNSA. Trimming took off 0 bases at V and 4 bases at J, with 15 bases between the two ends. The CDR3 is made up of 16 amino acids.

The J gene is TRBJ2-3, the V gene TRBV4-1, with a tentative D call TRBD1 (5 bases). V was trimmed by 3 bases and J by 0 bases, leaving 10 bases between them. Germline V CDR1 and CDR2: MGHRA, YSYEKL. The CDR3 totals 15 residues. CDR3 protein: CASSQGPLSTDTQYF. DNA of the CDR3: TGCGCCAGCAGCCAGGGGCCTTTGAGCACAGATACGCAGTATTTT.

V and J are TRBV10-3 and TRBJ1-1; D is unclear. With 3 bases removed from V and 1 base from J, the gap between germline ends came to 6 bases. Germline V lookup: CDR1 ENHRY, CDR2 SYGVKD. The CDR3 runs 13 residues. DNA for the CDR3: TGTGCCATCAGTGACGAGGGGAACACTGAAGCTTTCTTT. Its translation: CAISDEGNTEAFF.

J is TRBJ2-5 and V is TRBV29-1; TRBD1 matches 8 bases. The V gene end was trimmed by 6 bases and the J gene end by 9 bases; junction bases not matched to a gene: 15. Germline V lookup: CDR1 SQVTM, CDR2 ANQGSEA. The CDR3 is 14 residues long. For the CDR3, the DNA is TGCAGCGTCATATTCCAGGGGGCGGAATGGGCCCAGTACTTC. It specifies CSVIFQGAEWAQYF.

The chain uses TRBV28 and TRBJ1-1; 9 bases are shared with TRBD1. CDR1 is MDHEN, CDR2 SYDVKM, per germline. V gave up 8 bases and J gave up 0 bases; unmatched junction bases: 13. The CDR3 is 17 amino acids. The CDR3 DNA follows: TGTGCCAGCCCACCGAAACACAGGGGGCCCATGAACACTGAAGCTTTCTTT. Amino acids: CASPPKHRGPMNTEAFF.

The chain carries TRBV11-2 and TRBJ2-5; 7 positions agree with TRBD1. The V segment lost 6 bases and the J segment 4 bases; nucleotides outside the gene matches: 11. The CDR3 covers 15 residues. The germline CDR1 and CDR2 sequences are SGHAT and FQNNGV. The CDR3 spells CASSQTRTGRETQYF. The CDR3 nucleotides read TGTGCCAGCAGTCAAACCCGGACAGGCCGAGAGACCCAGTACTTC.

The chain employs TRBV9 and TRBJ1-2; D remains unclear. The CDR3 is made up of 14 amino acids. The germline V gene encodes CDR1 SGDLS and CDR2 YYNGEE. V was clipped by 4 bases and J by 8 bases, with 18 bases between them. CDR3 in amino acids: CASSPGGGPRGYTF. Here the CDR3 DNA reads TGTGCCAGCAGCCCCGGAGGAGGGCCACGGGGCTACACCTTC.

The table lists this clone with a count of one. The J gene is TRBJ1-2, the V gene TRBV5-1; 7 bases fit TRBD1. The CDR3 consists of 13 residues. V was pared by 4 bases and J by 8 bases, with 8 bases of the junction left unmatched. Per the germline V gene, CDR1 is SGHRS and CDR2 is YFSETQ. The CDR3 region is CASSPGQSGGYTF. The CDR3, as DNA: TGCGCCAGCAGCCCGGGACAGTCAGGCGGCTACACCTTC.

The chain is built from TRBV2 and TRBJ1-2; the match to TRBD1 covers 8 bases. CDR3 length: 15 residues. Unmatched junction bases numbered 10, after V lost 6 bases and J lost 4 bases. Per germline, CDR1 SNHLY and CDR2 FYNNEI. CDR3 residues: CASRLEGQGPYGYTF. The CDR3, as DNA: TGTGCCAGCAGATTAGAAGGACAGGGCCCCTATGGCTACACCTTC.

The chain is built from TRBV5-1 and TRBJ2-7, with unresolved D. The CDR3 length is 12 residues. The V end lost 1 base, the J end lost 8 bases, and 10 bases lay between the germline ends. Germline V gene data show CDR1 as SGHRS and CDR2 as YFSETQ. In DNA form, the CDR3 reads TGCGCCAGCAGCTTGAGATCCGATAAGCAGTACTTC. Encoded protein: CASSLRSDKQYF.

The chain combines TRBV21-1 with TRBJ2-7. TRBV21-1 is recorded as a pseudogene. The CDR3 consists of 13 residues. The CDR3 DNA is TGTGCCAGCAGCGAGGGACGCCCCTACGAGCAGTACTTC. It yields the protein CASSEGRPYEQYF.

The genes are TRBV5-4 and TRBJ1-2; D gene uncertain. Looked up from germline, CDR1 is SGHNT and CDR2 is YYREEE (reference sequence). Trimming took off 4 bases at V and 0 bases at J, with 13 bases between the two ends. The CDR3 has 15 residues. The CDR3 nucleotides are TGTGCCAGCAGCCCGGCGGGAGGTACTAACTATGGCTACACCTTC. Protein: CASSPAGGTNYGYTF. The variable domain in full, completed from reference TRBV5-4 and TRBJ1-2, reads ETGVTQSPTHLIKTRGQQVTLRCSSQSGHNTVSWYQQALGQGPQFIFQYYREEENGRGNFPPRFSGLQFPNYSSELNVNALELDDSALYLCASSPAGGTNYGYTFGSGTRLTVV.

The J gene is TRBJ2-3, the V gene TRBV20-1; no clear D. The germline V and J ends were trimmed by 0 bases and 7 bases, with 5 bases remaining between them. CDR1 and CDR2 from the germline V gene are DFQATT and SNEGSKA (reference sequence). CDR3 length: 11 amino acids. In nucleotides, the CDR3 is TGCAGTGCTAGAGAGACCCATACGCAGTATTTT. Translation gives CSARETHTQYF.

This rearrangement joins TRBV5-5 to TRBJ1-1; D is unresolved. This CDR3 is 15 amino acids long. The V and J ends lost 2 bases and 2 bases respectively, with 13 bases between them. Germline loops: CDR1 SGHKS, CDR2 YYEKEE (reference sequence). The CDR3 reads CASSLFMTVNTEAFF. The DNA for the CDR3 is TGTGCCAGCAGCTTATTTATGACCGTTAACACTGAAGCTTTCTTT.

The CDR3 coding sequence is TGTGCCAGCAGCGTAGACCGGGGTGTCGTTAATCAGCCCCAGCATTTT. Residues: CASSVDRGVVNQPQHF. V usage is TRBV9 and J usage is TRBJ1-5; unclear D gene. V lost 0 bases to trimming and J lost 4 bases, with 14 bases between them. CDR3 length: 16 residues. Germline values: CDR1 SGDLS, CDR2 YYNGEE.

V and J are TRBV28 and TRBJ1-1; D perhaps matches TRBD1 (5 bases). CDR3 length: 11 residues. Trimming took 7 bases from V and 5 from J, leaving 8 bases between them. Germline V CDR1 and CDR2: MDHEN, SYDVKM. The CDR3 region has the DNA TGTGCCAGCACCGGGGGGACTGAAGCTTTCTTT. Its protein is CASTGGTEAFF.

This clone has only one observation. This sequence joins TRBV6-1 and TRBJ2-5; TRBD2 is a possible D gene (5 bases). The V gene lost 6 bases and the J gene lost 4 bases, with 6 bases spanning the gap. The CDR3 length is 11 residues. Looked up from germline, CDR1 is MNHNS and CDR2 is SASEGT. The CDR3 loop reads CASRGRETQYF. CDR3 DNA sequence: TGTGCCAGCAGAGGGAGAGAGACCCAGTACTTC.

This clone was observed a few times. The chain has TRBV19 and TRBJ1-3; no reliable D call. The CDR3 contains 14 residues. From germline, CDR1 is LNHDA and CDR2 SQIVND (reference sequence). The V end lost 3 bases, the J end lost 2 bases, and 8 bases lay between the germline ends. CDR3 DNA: TGTGCCAGTAGTATCCTCGGAACTGGAAACACCATATATTTT. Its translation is CASSILGTGNTIYF. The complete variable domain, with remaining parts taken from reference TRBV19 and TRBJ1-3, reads DGGITQSPKYLFRKEGQNVTLSCEQNLNHDAMYWYRQDPGQGLRLIYYSQIVNDFQKGDIAEGYSVSREKKESFPLTVTSAQKNPTAFYLCASSILGTGNTIYFGEGSWLTVV.

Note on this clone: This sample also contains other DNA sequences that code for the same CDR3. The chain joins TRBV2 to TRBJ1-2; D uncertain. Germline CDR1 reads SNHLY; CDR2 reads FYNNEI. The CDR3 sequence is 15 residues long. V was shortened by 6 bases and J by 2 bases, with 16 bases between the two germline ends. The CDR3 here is CASSPRTGSNYGYTF. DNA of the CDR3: TGTGCCAGCAGCCCGAGGACGGGGTCGAACTATGGCTACACCTTC.

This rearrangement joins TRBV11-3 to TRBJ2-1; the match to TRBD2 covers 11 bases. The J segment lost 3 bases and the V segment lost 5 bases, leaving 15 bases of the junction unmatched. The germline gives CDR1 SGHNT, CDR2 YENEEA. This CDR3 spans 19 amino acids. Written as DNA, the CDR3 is TGTGCCAGCAGCCTAGGGTGGGCTAGCGGGGGGTCTGACTACAATGAGCAGTTCTTC. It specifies CASSLGWASGGSDYNEQFF.

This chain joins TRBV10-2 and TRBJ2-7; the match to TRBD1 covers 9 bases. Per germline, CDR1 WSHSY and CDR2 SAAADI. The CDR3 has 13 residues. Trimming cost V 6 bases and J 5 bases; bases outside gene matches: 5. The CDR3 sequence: CASSRDRDHEQYF. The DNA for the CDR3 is TGCGCCAGCAGCCGGGACAGGGACCACGAGCAGTACTTC.

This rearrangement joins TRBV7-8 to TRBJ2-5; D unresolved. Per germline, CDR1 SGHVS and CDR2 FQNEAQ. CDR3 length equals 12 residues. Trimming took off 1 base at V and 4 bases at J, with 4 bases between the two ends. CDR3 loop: CASSLVSETQYF. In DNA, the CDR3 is TGTGCCAGCAGCTTAGTGTCAGAGACCCAGTACTTC.

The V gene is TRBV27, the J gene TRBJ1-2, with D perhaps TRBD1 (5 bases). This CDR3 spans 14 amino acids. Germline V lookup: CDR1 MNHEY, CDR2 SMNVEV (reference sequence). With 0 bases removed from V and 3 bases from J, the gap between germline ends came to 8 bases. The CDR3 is CASSLSPRDYGYTF. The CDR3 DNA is TGTGCCAGCAGTTTATCACCCAGGGACTATGGCTACACCTTC.

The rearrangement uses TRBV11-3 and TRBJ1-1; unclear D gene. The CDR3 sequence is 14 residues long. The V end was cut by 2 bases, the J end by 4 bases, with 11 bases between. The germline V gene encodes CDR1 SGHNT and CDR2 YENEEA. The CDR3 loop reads CASSLTAQVTEAFF. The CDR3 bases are TGTGCCAGCAGCTTAACAGCGCAGGTCACTGAAGCTTTCTTT.